This T cell receptor beta chain was identified during a study of blood T cells in healthy people across ages (dated by TCRdb to 2014 to 2015). Some background on the complete study: In model experiments, roughly one uniquely barcoded TCR beta cDNA molecule per two T cells was captured by template switching. Four age groups were formed from the donors: young (average roughly 15 years), middle-aged (less than 40), aged (about 62) and long-lived (about 75). To avoid experimental bias, donors of different ages were distributed randomly across sequencing lanes. Using the same blood draw, the study looked at two additional independent replicas of 1 million unique cDNA reads for two donors, one aged 18 to 30 and the other aged 80 or older. Age-related changes in TCR beta repertoire diversity were measured in the study by deep sequencing normalized with unique cDNA molecular identifiers.

The approximately 41 donors, aged about 6 to 90 years, were systemically healthy Caucasian individuals from Russia. Approximately 10 milliliters of peripheral blood were collected from each donor into EDTA-treated Vacutainer tubes. Ficoll-Paque density-gradient centrifugation was used to isolate PBMCs, with at least 6 million obtained per sample. Total RNA was extracted from PBMCs with Trizol reagent, with at least 5 micrograms obtained per sample. For every donor, flow cytometry on a PBMC aliquot measured the percentage of naive CD45RAhigh/CD27high T cells. The library came from 5' RACE. The sequencer was an Illumina HiSeq 2500. A second PCR of about 6 to 12 cycles was run with a J-beta primer mix and a sample-barcoded 5' primer. A template-switch 5' adaptor carrying 12 random nucleotides introduced a unique molecular identifier onto each TCR beta cDNA molecule. At least 2.5 million CDR3-containing paired-end reads were obtained from each sample. First-strand cDNA was synthesized from all RNA with the Mint cDNA synthesis kit, primed by a TRBC-specific oligonucleotide. After uracil-DNA glycosylase treatment, a first 18-cycle PCR used universal primers M1SS and BC2_uni_R on all cDNA. In the paper's pipeline: Normalization of each sample was performed by random selection of 1 million high-quality reads, each carrying a distinct molecular identifier. Reads sharing molecular identifiers were discarded rather than binned into consensus sequences. MiTCR, set to a Q25 quality threshold and the strictest error-elimination algorithm, was used for CDR3 identification, clonotype clustering and error correction. Lower-bound total TCR beta diversity was estimated with a nonparametric unseen species model using Euler transformation. In-frame beta chains were kept once TCRdb had trimmed the public reads at Q25 with fastp and called clones with MiXCR. Rows with one shared CDR3 protein collapse into an entry with the most common genes and DNA. The V and J calls shown here were made by TCRdb, not taken from the authors' results. Present in this sample are around 1,700,000 distinct CDR3 sequences, roughly 27% of which were seen just once. The ten largest account for 7.7% of the sample.

In the case of this clonotype: This receptor's antigen is unknown. One base away there is no much larger clone; base qualities are not given.

Overall results and qualifications from the work: Because donor CMV infection status was unknown, age-related changes in expanded clonotypes were potentially confounded. As age increased, observed TCR beta diversity per million T cells dropped in a roughly linear way, and a significant reduction was already evident by age 40. The percentage of naive T cells measured by flow cytometry correlated strongly with observed TCR beta diversity. Compared with the aged group, more naive CD4+ T cells, fewer expanded clones and increased TCR diversity were shown by the long-lived group, suggesting age selection. Estimates of total diversity from one million sequenced T cells were regarded as lower bounds and underestimates. Since profiling was done on bulk unsorted PBMCs, naive and antigen-experienced compartments could not be conclusively compared.

Including cysteine and phenylalanine, the CDR3 has 16 amino acids. Only the CDR3 region is kept as DNA, spanning 48 bases read in frame from base 1. V drops 3 bases and J drops 2 bases, leaving 18 bases in between. CDR1 is given as DFQATT and CDR2 as SNEGSKA, both from the germline V gene (reference sequence). The sequence was collected from a woman aged 25 to 39 in good health. The sequencing input was blood. The rearrangement combines TRBV20-1 with TRBJ2-3; the D region is possibly TRBD1 or TRBD2, each matching across 6 bases. The CDR3 region has the sequence CSAREDTRGPTDTQYF. DNA sequence: TGCAGTGCTAGGGAAGACACCCGGGGGCCCACAGATACGCAGTATTTT.